Sequencing of this T cell receptor beta chain was carried out in a study of blood T cell repertoires in COVID-19. At the level of the study: COVID-19 samples from acute and convalescent phases originated in the United States, Italy and Spain.

Profiled with immunoSEQ multiplex PCR; TCRdb holds only in-frame clones, not every one. The data hold about 220,000 clones, with about 80% observed a single time. V dropped 2 bases and J dropped 1 base, with 5 bases sitting between them. Per germline, CDR1 MNHEY and CDR2 SVGAGI. The CDR3 spans 14 residues. Material for sequencing was peripheral blood. The gene calls are TRBV6-5 and TRBJ2-2; D is uncertain. The TCR sequence derives from a woman aged 25 to 39 who had recovered from COVID-19. In DNA form, the CDR3 reads TGTGCCAGCAGTTACGGCAAGAACACCGGGGAGCTGTTTTTT. The encoded protein is CASSYGKNTGELFF.